Each of the 30 T cell receptor beta chains below was sequenced from the same sample in a study of Ad26.COV2.S vaccination and SARS-CoV-2 variants. Noted treatment: roughly 20 received Ad26.COV2.S at low or high dose, single or two shots; about 5 received placebo; per-sample allocation not given. All samples were drawn on day 63, counting from the first vaccine or placebo injection. Sequenced by immunoSEQ multiplex PCR; TCRdb stores in-frame clones only, minus some. The data show hundreds of thousands of clones, about 89% seen once. Material: peripheral blood, obtained in a trial of Ad26.COV2.S vaccine versus placebo. The receptors derive from a person aged 18 to 59 who received the Ad26.COV2.S COVID-19 vaccine or a placebo.

The genes are TRBV9 and TRBJ2-1, with D hard to call. With 2 bases removed from V and 5 bases from J, the gap between germline ends came to 8 bases. The germline V gene encodes CDR1 SGDLS and CDR2 YYNGEE. CDR3 length: 13 residues. The CDR3 sequence: CASSVQAHNEQFF. For the CDR3, the DNA is TGTGCCAGCAGCGTCCAGGCCCACAATGAGCAGTTCTTC. Together with reference TRBV9 and TRBJ2-1, the CDR3 gives the full variable domain: DSGVTQTPKHLITATGQRVTLRCSPRSGDLSVYWYQQSLDQGLQFLIQYYNGEERAKGNILERFSAQQFPDLHSELNLSSLELGDSALYFCASSVQAHNEQFFGPGTRLTVL.

The chain links TRBV6-5 to TRBJ2-3; D tentatively reads TRBD1 or TRBD2 (5 bases each). Germline V gene sequence: CDR1 MNHEY, CDR2 SVGAGI. The CDR3 totals 13 residues. The V and J ends lost 6 bases and 0 bases respectively, with 7 bases between them. CDR3 in amino acids: CASSWDSTDTQYF. The CDR3 bases are TGTGCCAGCAGCTGGGACAGCACAGATACGCAGTATTTT.

CDR3: CAWSQGDGTEAFF. CDR3 nucleotides: TGTGCCTGGAGTCAGGGAGATGGCACTGAAGCTTTCTTT. The chain carries TRBV30 and TRBJ1-1; D is perhaps TRBD1 (5 bases). This CDR3 has 13 residues. Trimming took 2 bases from V and 4 from J, leaving 11 bases between them. CDR1 is GTSNPN, CDR2 SVGIG, per germline (reference sequence).

The sample holds a few counts of this clone. The chain has TRBV27 and TRBJ1-5; 8 bases match TRBD1. Germline CDR1 and CDR2: MNHEY and SMNVEV (reference sequence). The V gene end was trimmed by 5 bases and the J gene end by 4 bases; junction bases not matched to a gene: 4. The CDR3 length is 14 residues. Here the CDR3 reads CASSGTGRNQPQHF. The CDR3 coding sequence is TGTGCCAGCAGTGGGACAGGTCGGAATCAGCCCCAGCATTTT.

In DNA, the CDR3 is TGCAGTGCCCTACAACTCTATGAGCAGTTCTTC. Its protein is CSALQLYEQFF. This chain connects TRBV20-1 to TRBJ2-1; D unresolved. Trimming removed 6 bases at V and 8 bases at J, with 11 bases between. CDR1 is DFQATT, CDR2 SNEGSKA, per germline (reference sequence). The CDR3 contains 11 residues.

The chain is built from TRBV18 and TRBJ2-1; perhaps TRBD1 as D (6 bases). CDR3 length equals 15 residues. Germline V gene sequence: CDR1 KGHSH, CDR2 LQKENI. Trimming cost V 0 bases and J 7 bases, with 13 bases left between them. DNA of the CDR3: TGTGCCAGCTCACCACCGGGACATTCGAGGAATGAGCAGTTCTTC. The encoded protein is CASSPPGHSRNEQFF.

The chain uses TRBV12-3 or TRBV12-4 and TRBJ1-2, with a weak D call TRBD1 (5 bases). The V end lost 7 bases, the J end lost 7 bases, and 13 bases lay between the germline ends. CDR3 length equals 12 residues. The CDR3: CASTDQGRGYTF. The CDR3 DNA sequence: TGTGCCAGCACGGACCAGGGCCGTGGCTACACCTTC.

The CDR3: CASFQGFQETQYF. CDR3 DNA: TGTGCCAGCTTCCAGGGATTTCAAGAGACCCAGTACTTC. The chain employs TRBV18 and TRBJ2-5; D is perhaps TRBD1 (5 bases). The V end lost 7 bases, the J end lost 2 bases, and 11 bases lay between the germline ends. The CDR3 runs to 13 residues. CDR1 and CDR2 (germline): KGHSH, LQKENI.

The J gene is TRBJ2-1, the V gene TRBV20-1; 9 nucleotides agree with TRBD1. This CDR3 comprises 11 residues. Germline CDR1 reads DFQATT; CDR2 reads SNEGSKA (reference sequence). V lost 8 bases to trimming and J lost 6 bases; unmatched junction nucleotides: 2. CDR3 loop: CSPGQGNEQFF. The CDR3 nucleotides read TGCAGTCCGGGACAGGGCAATGAGCAGTTCTTC.

The chain is built from TRBV11-2 and TRBJ2-7, with D hard to call. CDR3 size: 11 residues. Germline V gene lookup returns CDR1 SGHAT and CDR2 FQNNGV. V dropped 4 bases and J dropped 1 base, with 2 bases sitting between them. In nucleotides, the CDR3 is TGTGCCAGCAGCTCTTCCTACGAGCAGTACTTC. Its protein is CASSSSYEQYF.

This rearrangement joins TRBV10-2 to TRBJ2-5; D remains unclear. The V gene lost 2 bases and the J gene lost 2 bases, with 9 bases spanning the gap. Germline V gives CDR1 WSHSY, CDR2 SAAADI. This CDR3 has 14 amino acids. The CDR3 reads CASSEQRSQETQYF. The CDR3, as DNA: TGCGCCAGCAGTGAGCAAAGATCGCAAGAGACCCAGTACTTC.

The chain combines TRBV27 with TRBJ2-3; 8 bases are shared with TRBD1. The V gene end was trimmed by 6 bases and the J gene end by 5 bases; junction bases not matched to a gene: 7. Per germline, CDR1 MNHEY and CDR2 SMNVEV (reference sequence). The CDR3 spans 14 residues. CDR3 sequence reads: CASRQGVDRDTQYF. CDR3 bases: TGTGCCAGCAGACAGGGGGTCGATAGAGATACGCAGTATTTT.

The rearrangement joins TRBV4-1 to TRBJ2-2; no definite D call. The CDR3 is made up of 16 amino acids. Germline loops: CDR1 MGHRA, CDR2 YSYEKL. V was shortened by 1 base and J by 4 bases, with 13 bases between the two germline ends. The CDR3 spells CASSQAPTPSTGELFF. The CDR3 DNA follows: TGCGCCAGCAGCCAAGCGCCTACCCCGAGCACCGGGGAGCTGTTTTTT.

V gene TRBV19 combines with J gene TRBJ2-2; 7 nucleotides align to TRBD2. The V segment lost 6 bases and the J segment 2 bases; nucleotides outside the gene matches: 9. This CDR3 is 16 amino acids long. CDR1 and CDR2 from the germline V gene are LNHDA and SQIVND (reference sequence). CDR3 residues: CASRGLGGGNTGELFF. CDR3 DNA sequence: TGTGCCAGTAGGGGGTTAGGCGGGGGAAACACCGGGGAGCTGTTTTTT.

This chain connects TRBV7-9 to TRBJ2-2; 7 bases match TRBD1. Germline assignment: CDR1 SEHNR and CDR2 FQNEAQ (reference sequence). CDR3 length equals 15 residues. Losses at the gene ends were 5 bases for V and 6 bases for J; bases not matched to a gene: 9. The CDR3 protein is CASSLITGAAGELFF. Written as DNA, the CDR3 is TGTGCCAGCAGCCTAATTACAGGGGCGGCCGGGGAGCTGTTTTTT.

This chain connects TRBV6-5 to TRBJ1-1, with a tentative D call TRBD1 (5 bases). Trimming shortened V by 6 bases and J by 1 base, and 9 bases separated the two germline ends. This CDR3 region has 13 residues. CDR1 is MNHEY and CDR2 is SVGAGI in the germline V gene. In DNA, the CDR3 is TGTGCCAGCAGGGTGGGACGGAACACTGAAGCTTTCTTT. Protein product: CASRVGRNTEAFF.

This chain uses TRBV6-2 or TRBV6-3 with TRBJ1-2; TRBD1 agrees at 10 bases. CDR1 MNHEY and CDR2 SVGEGT come from the germline V gene. The CDR3 is made up of 18 amino acids. After removal of 2 bases from V and 2 bases from J, the junction contained 11 bases not matched to a gene. The CDR3 coding sequence is TGTGCCAGCAGTTACGGGTCGACAGGGGGCGGAATCAACTATGGCTACACCTTC. Translation: CASSYGSTGGGINYGYTF.

The chain couples TRBV6-5 to TRBJ2-7; 10 nucleotides align to TRBD1. The junction had 4 bases not matched to a gene; V was cut back by 6 bases and J by 2 bases. The CDR3 runs to 14 residues. Germline CDR1 reads MNHEY; CDR2 reads SVGAGI. This CDR3 is CASRPGTGAYEQYF. As DNA, the CDR3 is TGTGCCAGCAGACCCGGGACAGGGGCCTACGAGCAGTACTTC.

The V gene is TRBV27, the J gene TRBJ2-1; D is unclear. Trimming removed 7 bases from V and 8 bases from J, with 18 bases in between. Germline V CDR1 and CDR2: MNHEY, SMNVEV (reference sequence). The CDR3 runs 14 residues. This CDR3 reads CASNAIQAADEQFF. CDR3 DNA sequence: TGTGCCAGCAACGCAATCCAGGCGGCGGATGAGCAGTTCTTC.

This clone was seen once. The V and J genes are TRBV20-1 and TRBJ2-5; D is perhaps TRBD2 (5 bases). CDR3 length: 11 amino acids. CDR1 and CDR2 from the germline V gene are DFQATT and SNEGSKA (reference sequence). Trimming cost V 6 bases and J 5 bases, with 10 bases left between them. The CDR3 loop is CSAQRRETQYF. CDR3 coding DNA: TGCAGTGCCCAACGGAGGGAGACCCAGTACTTC.

The chain has TRBV3-1 (or the pseudogene TRBV3-2) and TRBJ1-1, with D perhaps matching TRBD1 (5 bases). CDR1 is LGHDT and CDR2 is YNNKEL in the germline V gene (reference sequence). Trimming pared 1 base from V and 9 bases from J, leaving 18 bases between. The CDR3 runs to 15 residues. The CDR3 coding sequence is TGTGCCAGCAGCCAAGCCTCAGGGACGGCGGCGAAAGCTTTCTTT. Translated: CASSQASGTAAKAFF.

The genes are TRBV19 and TRBJ1-2; 8 positions match TRBD1. From germline, CDR1 is LNHDA and CDR2 SQIVND (reference sequence). V was clipped by 5 bases and J by 0 bases; unmatched bases: 5. The CDR3 is 15 residues long. The CDR3 DNA is TGTGCCAGTAGTGCAGACAGGGGAGCTAACTATGGCTACACCTTC. Amino acids: CASSADRGANYGYTF.

The chain uses TRBV12-5 and TRBJ2-7; D unclear. CDR3 length: 9 amino acids. V gave up 9 bases and J gave up 3 bases, with 3 bases separating them. Germline-derived CDR1 and CDR2 are LGHNT and FRNRAP. The CDR3 DNA reads as TGTGCTAGCCTCTACGAGCAGTACTTC. It codes for CASLYEQYF.

The gene calls are TRBV7-9 and TRBJ2-7; TRBD2 aligns across 7 bases. Germline CDR1 and CDR2: SEHNR and FQNEAQ (reference sequence). Trimming cost V 5 bases and J 5 bases; bases outside gene matches: 6. The CDR3 has 13 amino acids. The CDR3 region is CASSREVWDEQYF. The CDR3 region has the DNA TGTGCCAGCAGCCGGGAGGTATGGGACGAGCAGTACTTC.

The V and J genes are TRBV5-1 and TRBJ1-2; a weak D match, TRBD1 (5 bases). Germline V lookup: CDR1 SGHRS, CDR2 YFSETQ. Trimming cost V 4 bases and J 7 bases, with 17 bases left between them. The CDR3 is 14 residues long. The DNA for the CDR3 is TGCGCCAGCAGCACCGACCCCCGCGGGGCTGGCTACACCTTC. Residues: CASSTDPRGAGYTF.

V and J are TRBV4-2 and TRBJ2-7, with D unclear. Trimming took 0 bases from V and 4 from J, leaving 4 bases between them. Germline-derived CDR1 and CDR2 are LGHNA and YNFKEQ. The CDR3 runs to 12 residues. This chain's CDR3 is CASSQDWYEQYF. CDR3 sequence (DNA): TGTGCCAGCAGCCAAGATTGGTACGAGCAGTACTTC.

The CDR3 DNA follows: TGCGCCAGCAGTGTTCGTGGGAGCTCTGGAAACACCATATATTTT. Its translation: CASSVRGSSGNTIYF. The V gene is TRBV10-1, the J gene TRBJ1-3; D unclear. V dropped 4 bases and J dropped 0 bases, with 10 bases sitting between them. Germline lookup yields CDR1 WNHNN and CDR2 SYGVQD (reference sequence). The CDR3 covers 15 residues.

The gene calls are TRBV4-1 and TRBJ1-4, with TRBD1 matching 10 bases. The V gene's germline CDR1 is MGHRA and CDR2 YSYEKL. The length of the CDR3 is 15 residues. V shed 5 bases, J shed 8 bases, and the junction held 8 bases outside the gene matches. The CDR3 sequence is CASSARDRGKEKLFF. The DNA of the CDR3 is TGCGCCAGCAGCGCCCGGGACAGGGGAAAAGAAAAACTGTTTTTT.

The chain couples TRBV11-2 to TRBJ1-2, with D hard to call. The CDR3 is 13 amino acids. Trimming cost V 0 bases and J 2 bases, with 4 bases left between them. CDR1 is SGHAT and CDR2 is FQNNGV in the germline V gene. CDR3: CASSLDSNYGYTF. The CDR3 DNA follows: TGTGCCAGCAGCTTAGACAGCAACTATGGCTACACCTTC.

The chain joins TRBV7-3 to TRBJ2-1; D is undetermined. V was trimmed by 5 bases and J by 4 bases, leaving 9 bases between them. CDR1 and CDR2 (germline): SGHTA, FQGTGA. The CDR3 runs 13 residues. CDR3 residues: CASSTDGYNEQFF. The CDR3 DNA follows: TGTGCCAGCAGCACGGACGGTTACAATGAGCAGTTCTTC.